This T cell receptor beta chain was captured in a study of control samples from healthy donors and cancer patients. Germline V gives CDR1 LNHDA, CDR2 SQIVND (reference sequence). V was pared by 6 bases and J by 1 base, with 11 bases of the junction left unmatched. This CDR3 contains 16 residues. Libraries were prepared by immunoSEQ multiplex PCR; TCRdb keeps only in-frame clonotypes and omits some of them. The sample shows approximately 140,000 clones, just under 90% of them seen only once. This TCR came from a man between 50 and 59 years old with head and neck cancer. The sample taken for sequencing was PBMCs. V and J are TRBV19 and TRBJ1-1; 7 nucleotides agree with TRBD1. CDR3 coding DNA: TGTGCCAGTAGGGATGGGACAGCTACTAGGAACACTGAAGCTTTCTTT. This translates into CASRDGTATRNTEAFF. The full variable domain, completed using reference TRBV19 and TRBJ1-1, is DGGITQSPKYLFRKEGQNVTLSCEQNLNHDAMYWYRQDPGQGLRLIYYSQIVNDFQKGDIAEGYSVSREKKESFPLTVTSAQKNPTAFYLCASRDGTATRNTEAFFGQGTRLTVV.